The present TCR beta chain was sequenced within a study of T cell changes during pregnancy in multiple sclerosis. V was pared by 0 bases and J by 4 bases, with 6 bases of the junction left unmatched. Germline CDR1 LGHNA, CDR2 YNFKEQ. The CDR3 runs to 16 residues. Here immunoSEQ multiplex PCR was the method, and the copy in TCRdb shows in-frame clones only, minus some. The table includes around 49,000 clones, about 90% detected once. The origin of this receptor is a female donor in good health, enrolled as a control in a pregnancy study. Sequences were derived from peripheral blood, sampled after pregnancy. This rearrangement joins TRBV4-2 to TRBJ2-5; 9 bases match TRBD2. The CDR3 protein is CASSQDWLAGRETQYF. CDR3 in DNA: TGTGCCAGCAGCCAAGATTGGCTAGCGGGGCGAGAGACCCAGTACTTC.